This T cell receptor beta chain was identified in a study of OX40 agonist ivuxolimab in advanced cancers. Background on the study: The dose-escalation group included hepatocellular carcinoma, melanoma, renal cell carcinoma and head and neck cancer. The dose-escalation cohort was roughly 84% male, with a mean age of around 60 years, ranging about 20 to 79. Study-wide findings and caveats: Expanded peripheral T-cell antigen specificity went undetermined.

The table came from immunoSEQ multiplex PCR; TCRdb's copy has only in-frame clones and leaves some out. The table records 78,000 or so clones, more than 85% of them present only once. This clone is a singleton in its sample. Its target is unknown. CDR1 GTSNPN and CDR2 SVGIG come from the germline V gene (reference sequence). Trimming removed 0 bases from V and 7 bases from J, with 7 bases in between. The CDR3 sequence is 12 residues long. The chain combines TRBV30 with TRBJ2-1; D gene unclear. The source was CD4+ or CD8+ T cells sorted from blood, collected in a trial of the OX40 agonist ivuxolimab. This clonotype was obtained from an adult with an advanced solid tumor such as melanoma, head and neck, liver or kidney cancer. The chain's CDR3 is CAWSVFANEQFF. CDR3 nucleotides: TGTGCCTGGAGTGTATTCGCGAATGAGCAGTTCTTC. Complete variable domain (other parts from reference TRBV30 and TRBJ2-1): SQTIHQWPATLVQPVGSPLSLECTVEGTSNPNLYWYRQAAGRGLQLLFYSVGIGQISSEVPQNLSASRPQDRQFILSSKKLLLSDSGFYLCAWSVFANEQFFGPGTRLTVL.